This is a list of T cell receptor beta chains from one sample in a study of T cells of healthy individuals. In TCRdb, the 5' RACE reads were re-called with MiXCR into one record per CDR3 protein. The sample records about 96,000 distinct CDR3 sequences, roughly 18% being singletons. The source is a human donor in good health. Each CDR3 is given with its conserved first and last residue. Each record gives: J gene, D gene, clone size, V gene, CDR3 protein, CDR3 DNA. D genes are given only for firm matches. Clone size is given for some rows only: seen once, a few or many times, or a class if the clone is expanded.

J: TRBJ1-5
D: NA
size: many
V: TRBV19
CDR3: CASSIVGLSNQPQHF
DNA: TGTGCCAGTAGTATAGTGGGGCTCTCCAATCAGCCCCAGCATTTT

J: TRBJ2-7
D: NA
size: few
V: TRBV5-1
CDR3: CASSLRTTAYEQYF
DNA: TGCGCCAGCAGCTTGAGGACTACCGCCTACGAGCAGTACTTC

J: TRBJ2-7
D: NA
size: few
V: TRBV20-1
CDR3: CSARVRRDESYEQYF
DNA: TGCAGTGCTAGAGTCCGGCGGGACGAATCCTACGAGCAGTACTTC

J: TRBJ2-7
D: TRBD2
size: few
V: TRBV12-3/TRBV12-4
CDR3: CASTFSGSRDYEQYF
DNA: TGTGCCAGCACTTTTAGCGGGAGTCGAGACTACGAGCAGTACTTC

J: TRBJ1-6
D: NA
size: NA
V: TRBV20-1
CDR3: CSAARLGSPLHF
DNA: TGCAGTGCCGCGAGGCTGGGTTCACCCCTCCACTTT

J: TRBJ2-1
D: NA
size: NA
V: TRBV7-7
CDR3: CASSWGTYNEQFF
DNA: TGTGCCAGCAGCTGGGGGACCTACAATGAGCAGTTCTTC

J: TRBJ2-3
D: NA
size: NA
V: TRBV12-3/TRBV12-4
CDR3: CASSFRLTDGRITDTQYF
DNA: TGTGCCAGCAGTTTTAGGCTAACGGACGGACGGATCACAGATACGCAGTATTTT

J: TRBJ2-7
D: NA
size: many
V: TRBV29-1
CDR3: CSVGPGQSSYEQYF
DNA: TGCAGCGTTGGTCCGGGACAAAGCTCCTACGAGCAGTACTTC

J: TRBJ2-3
D: NA
size: NA
V: TRBV6-1
CDR3: CASSRTILTDTQYF
DNA: TGTGCCAGCAGTAGGACAATACTCACAGATACGCAGTATTTT

J: TRBJ2-1
D: NA
size: few
V: TRBV29-1
CDR3: CSVERGRGNEQFF
DNA: TGCAGCGTTGAGCGGGGGCGGGGGAATGAGCAGTTCTTC

J: TRBJ2-1
D: TRBD2
size: NA
V: TRBV7-2
CDR3: CASSLTSGTWEQFF
DNA: TGTGCCAGCAGCTTAACTAGCGGTACGTGGGAGCAGTTCTTC

J: TRBJ1-4
D: TRBD1
size: few
V: TRBV15
CDR3: CATSITGTGGEKLFF
DNA: TGTGCCACCAGCATTACCGGGACAGGAGGGGAAAAACTGTTTTTT

J: TRBJ1-1
D: NA
size: NA
V: TRBV7-9
CDR3: CASSSRQMNTEAFF
DNA: TGTGCCAGCAGCTCAAGACAGATGAACACTGAAGCTTTCTTT

J: TRBJ1-1
D: TRBD1
size: few
V: TRBV20-1
CDR3: CSASQGASMNTEAFF
DNA: TGCAGTGCTAGTCAGGGGGCCTCCATGAACACTGAAGCTTTCTTT

J: TRBJ1-2
D: NA
size: NA
V: TRBV7-2
CDR3: CASSLDMGAEGYTF
DNA: TGTGCCAGCAGCTTAGATATGGGGGCCGAGGGCTACACCTTC

J: TRBJ2-6
D: NA
size: few
V: TRBV9
CDR3: CASSVARGGSGANVLTF
DNA: TGTGCCAGCAGCGTAGCAAGAGGGGGCTCTGGGGCCAACGTCCTGACTTTC

J: TRBJ1-1
D: TRBD1
size: few
V: TRBV6-6
CDR3: CASTLRQGTEAFF
DNA: TGTGCCAGCACCCTTCGACAGGGCACTGAAGCTTTCTTT

J: TRBJ1-5
D: TRBD1
size: NA
V: TRBV6-2/TRBV6-3
CDR3: CASSYSILGQRNQPQHF
DNA: TGTGCCAGCAGTTACTCGATATTGGGACAGAGAAATCAGCCCCAGCATTTT